This TCR beta chain was obtained from a study of blood T cell repertoires in COVID-19. In the study overall: PBMCs, B-cell-depleted T cells, or T cells were the source of the cDNA or gDNA that made up the material.

There are 14 residues in the CDR3. V lost 3 bases to trimming and J lost 5 bases; unmatched junction nucleotides: 2. CDR1 is MNHEY, CDR2 SVGAGI, per germline. This table comes from immunoSEQ multiplex PCR, and its TCRdb copy is limited to in-frame clones, with some not included. Of about 200,000 clones in the sample, around four fifths were seen once. The chain carries TRBV6-5 and TRBJ2-5, with TRBD2 matching 11 bases. The TCR was taken from an elderly woman with active or convalescent COVID-19. Sequencing input: peripheral blood. DNA of the CDR3: TGTGCCAGCAGTTATAGCGGGGGGGAGGAGACCCAGTACTTC. Amino acid sequence: CASSYSGGEETQYF.